The clone carrying this T cell receptor beta chain was found many times. The TCR library was built from RNA with a 3' RACE protocol and unique molecular identifiers. TCRdb reanalysed the 3' RACE reads using MiXCR and keeps one entry per CDR3 protein. The sample lists more than 75,000 distinct CDR3 sequences, approximately 6.9% occurring once. Treatment indicated: PENTA 11 planned treatment interruption arm or continuous ART arm. These data originate in a study of HIV-infected children after antiretroviral therapy interruption. CDR3 size: 12 residues. V was trimmed by 1 base and J by 6 bases, leaving 9 bases between them. Germline values: CDR1 SQVTM, CDR2 ANQGSEA.

The chain uses TRBV29-1 and TRBJ1-1, with D tentatively TRBD1 (5 bases). The sequenced sample was CD45RA+ CD4+ T cells from PBMCs, pooled from several time points, obtained from a donor given antiretroviral therapy, either interrupted or continuous. Subset of the sample: naive CD4+ CD45RA+ CD45RO- T cells. The clonotype comes from a pool of human donors with HIV. CDR3 coding DNA: TGCAGCGTTGAAGGTTGGGGGTCTGAAGCTTTCTTT. Protein product: CSVEGWGSEAFF.